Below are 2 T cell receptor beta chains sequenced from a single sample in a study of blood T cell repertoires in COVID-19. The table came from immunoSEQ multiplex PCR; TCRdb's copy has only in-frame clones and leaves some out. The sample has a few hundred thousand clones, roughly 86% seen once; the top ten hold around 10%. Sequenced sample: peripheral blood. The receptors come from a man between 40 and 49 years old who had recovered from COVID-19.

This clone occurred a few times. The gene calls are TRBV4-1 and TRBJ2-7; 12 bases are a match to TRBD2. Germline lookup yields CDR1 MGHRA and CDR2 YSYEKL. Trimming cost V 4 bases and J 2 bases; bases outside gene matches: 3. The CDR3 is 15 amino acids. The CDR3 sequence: CASSPLAGGPYEQYF. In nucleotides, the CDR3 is TGCGCCAGCAGCCCCCTAGCGGGAGGGCCCTACGAGCAGTACTTC.

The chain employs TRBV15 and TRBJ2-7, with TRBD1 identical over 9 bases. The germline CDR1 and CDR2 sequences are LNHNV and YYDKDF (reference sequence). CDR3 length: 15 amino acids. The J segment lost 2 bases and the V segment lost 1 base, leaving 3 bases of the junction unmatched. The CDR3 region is CATSRAGTGTYEQYF. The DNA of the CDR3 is TGTGCCACCAGCAGAGCCGGGACAGGGACCTACGAGCAGTACTTC.